A single sample gave rise to the 7 T cell receptor beta chains below, sequenced in a study of T cells in Graves' hyperthyroidism and ophthalmopathy. The investigators amplified TCR beta CDR3 regions from RNA transcripts. A first-round RT-PCR of the TCR CDR3 used the HTBI primer set. TCRdb recomputed calls from the multiplex PCR reads with MiXCR, one row per CDR3 protein. Here the sample spans hundreds of thousands of distinct CDR3 sequences, about two fifths being singletons. Specimen: blood. The receptor source for this set is a man younger than 35 with Graves' hyperthyroidism.

The chain carries TRBV6-5 and TRBJ1-1, with D perhaps matching TRBD1 (6 bases). V lost 8 bases to trimming and J lost 5 bases, with 9 bases between them. CDR1 and CDR2 from the germline V gene are MNHEY and SVGAGI. This CDR3 region has 11 residues. The CDR3 DNA follows: TGTGCCAGCCCGGGACAAACTGAAGCTTTCTTT. Residues: CASPGQTEAFF.

The rearrangement links TRBV25-1 to TRBJ1-1, with D hard to call. The V gene lost 0 bases and the J gene lost 3 bases, with 14 bases spanning the gap. The CDR3 is 16 residues long. The germline V gene has CDR1 MGHDK and CDR2 SYGVNS. CDR3 protein: CASSEYSPGGDTEAFF. The DNA of the CDR3 is TGTGCCAGCAGTGAATACAGCCCGGGAGGTGACACTGAAGCTTTCTTT. Complete variable domain (other parts from reference TRBV25-1 and TRBJ1-1): EADIYQTPRYLVIGTGKKITLECSQTMGHDKMYWYQQDPGMELHLIHYSYGVNSTEKGDLSSESTVSRIRTEHFPLTLESARPSHTSQYLCASSEYSPGGDTEAFFGQGTRLTVV.

This clonotype has more than one count but fewer than ten. This chain joins TRBV10-3 and TRBJ2-7, with 7 bases fitting TRBD1. The trim removed 3 bases at V and 0 bases at J, leaving 11 bases unmatched. The CDR3 sequence is 17 residues long. Germline assignment: CDR1 ENHRY and CDR2 SYGVKD. CDR3 DNA: TGTGCCATCAGTGACTTATATGGGACAGTTAGCTCCTACGAGCAGTACTTC. The encoded protein is CAISDLYGTVSSYEQYF.

This clonotype has a count of ten or more. The rearrangement uses TRBV7-3 and TRBJ1-6; D call uncertain. CDR1 is SGHTA and CDR2 is FQGTGA in the germline V gene. The ends were cut back, 2 bases at V and 7 bases at J, with 9 bases in the middle. This CDR3 spans 14 amino acids. CDR3 in DNA: TGTGCCAGCAGCTTATCCAGAAGGAATTCACCCCTCCACTTT. This codes for CASSLSRRNSPLHF.

Many counts were recorded for this clonotype. The rearrangement joins TRBV24-1 to TRBJ1-3; D ambiguous. Trimming shortened V by 0 bases and J by 7 bases, and 9 bases separated the two germline ends. From germline, CDR1 is KGHDR and CDR2 SFDVKD. The CDR3 spans 14 residues. CDR3 loop: CATSDLISRNTIYF. CDR3 in DNA: TGTGCCACCAGTGATTTGATCAGTCGTAACACCATATATTTT.

This chain uses TRBV30 with TRBJ1-1; 9 positions agree with TRBD1. Unmatched junction bases numbered 7, after V lost 8 bases and J lost 6 bases. CDR3 length equals 12 residues. The germline V gene has CDR1 GTSNPN and CDR2 SVGIG (reference sequence). The CDR3 DNA reads TGTGCCCGAGGACAGGGGATCGCTGAAGCTTTCTTT. Its translation is CARGQGIAEAFF.

The V and J genes are TRBV7-3 and TRBJ2-5, with TRBD2 matching over 7 bases. V was clipped by 5 bases and J by 2 bases; unmatched bases: 8. In germline, CDR1 is SGHTA, CDR2 FQGTGA. CDR3 length equals 15 residues. The CDR3 sequence: CASSPSPSGQETQYF. CDR3 sequence (DNA): TGTGCCAGCAGCCCCAGTCCTAGCGGTCAAGAGACCCAGTACTTC. The whole variable domain, remainder taken from reference TRBV7-3 and TRBJ2-5, is GAGVSQTPSNKVTEKGKYVELRCDPISGHTALYWYRQSLGQGPEFLIYFQGTGAADDSGLPNDRFFAVRPEGSVSTLKIQRTERGDSAVYLCASSPSPSGQETQYFGPGTRLLVL.